The clone carrying this T cell receptor (beta chain) was observed a few times. TCRdb analysed the RACE reads with MiXCR anew, one entry per CDR3 protein. The top ten clones hold 1.5% to 2% of a sample with 180,000 or so distinct CDR3 sequences, 13% to 15% of them seen once. The sample comes from a study of human T cells and chemical hapten exposure. In the study overall: The sensitizing agent was 2% DPC, placed on about 2 cm by about 2 cm of upper inner arm skin.

Time point meaning: patch test 1, 2 weeks after DPC sensitization. Sample treatment: therapeutic diphenylcyclopropenone sensitization with weekly scalp DPC. From germline, CDR1 is SGHDN and CDR2 FVKESK. V was cut by 4 bases and J by 3 bases, with 13 bases left in between. This CDR3 has 14 amino acids. The sequence came from a woman aged 25 to 45 with alopecia areata. Some clones in this sample may be carry-over from other donors' samples. Sequences were derived from whole blood, sampled in connection with sensitization to the hapten diphenylcyclopropenone (DPC). The chain uses TRBV14 and TRBJ2-7; D perhaps matches TRBD1 (5 bases). Written as DNA, the CDR3 is TGTGCCAGCAGCCCAGGGCGCGCTCGCTACGAGCAGTACTTC. Translating gives CASSPGRARYEQYF.